This TCR beta chain was captured in a study of CD8 T cells in Susac syndrome. On the study more broadly: The sequenced Susac syndrome patients included about six who had clinically active disease and under ten who were in remission. General observations from the study: None of the CD4+ T cell repertoires in Susac syndrome showed clonal expansion.

This CDR3 contains 14 residues. Germline loops: CDR1 LGHDT, CDR2 YNNKEL (reference sequence). V was shortened by 4 bases and J by 3 bases, with 12 bases between the two germline ends. It was negative isolation that provided the CD8+ and CD4+ T cells, whereas TEMRA cells were enriched by FACS. RNA was extracted with the RNeasy kit, and a quantity of roughly 0.5 to 1 ug was reverse transcribed using random hexamers. Coverage of TCR beta CDR3 amplification by immunoSEQ multiplex PCR extended to 54 Vbeta and 13 Jbeta. TCRdb ran MiXCR on the immunoSEQ multiplex PCR reads and lists one entry per CDR3 protein. This sample has 150,000 to 200,000 distinct CDR3 sequences, with roughly 95% found just once. Worth noting for this clonotype: Its antigen is not identified.

Sequencing was carried out using CD4+ T cells from PBMCs. The V and J genes are TRBV3-1 and TRBJ1-1; no firm D call. This receptor was obtained from a human donor with Susac syndrome. The chain's CDR3 is CASSPTGRDTEAFF. In nucleotides, the CDR3 is TGTGCCAGCAGCCCGACGGGTCGGGACACTGAAGCTTTCTTT. Full variable domain (rest looked up from reference TRBV3-1 and TRBJ1-1): DTAVSQTPKYLVTQMGNDKSIKCEQNLGHDTMYWYKQDSKKFLKIMFSYNNKELIINETVPNRFSPKSPDKAHLNLHINSLELGDSAVYFCASSPTGRDTEAFFGQGTRLTVV.